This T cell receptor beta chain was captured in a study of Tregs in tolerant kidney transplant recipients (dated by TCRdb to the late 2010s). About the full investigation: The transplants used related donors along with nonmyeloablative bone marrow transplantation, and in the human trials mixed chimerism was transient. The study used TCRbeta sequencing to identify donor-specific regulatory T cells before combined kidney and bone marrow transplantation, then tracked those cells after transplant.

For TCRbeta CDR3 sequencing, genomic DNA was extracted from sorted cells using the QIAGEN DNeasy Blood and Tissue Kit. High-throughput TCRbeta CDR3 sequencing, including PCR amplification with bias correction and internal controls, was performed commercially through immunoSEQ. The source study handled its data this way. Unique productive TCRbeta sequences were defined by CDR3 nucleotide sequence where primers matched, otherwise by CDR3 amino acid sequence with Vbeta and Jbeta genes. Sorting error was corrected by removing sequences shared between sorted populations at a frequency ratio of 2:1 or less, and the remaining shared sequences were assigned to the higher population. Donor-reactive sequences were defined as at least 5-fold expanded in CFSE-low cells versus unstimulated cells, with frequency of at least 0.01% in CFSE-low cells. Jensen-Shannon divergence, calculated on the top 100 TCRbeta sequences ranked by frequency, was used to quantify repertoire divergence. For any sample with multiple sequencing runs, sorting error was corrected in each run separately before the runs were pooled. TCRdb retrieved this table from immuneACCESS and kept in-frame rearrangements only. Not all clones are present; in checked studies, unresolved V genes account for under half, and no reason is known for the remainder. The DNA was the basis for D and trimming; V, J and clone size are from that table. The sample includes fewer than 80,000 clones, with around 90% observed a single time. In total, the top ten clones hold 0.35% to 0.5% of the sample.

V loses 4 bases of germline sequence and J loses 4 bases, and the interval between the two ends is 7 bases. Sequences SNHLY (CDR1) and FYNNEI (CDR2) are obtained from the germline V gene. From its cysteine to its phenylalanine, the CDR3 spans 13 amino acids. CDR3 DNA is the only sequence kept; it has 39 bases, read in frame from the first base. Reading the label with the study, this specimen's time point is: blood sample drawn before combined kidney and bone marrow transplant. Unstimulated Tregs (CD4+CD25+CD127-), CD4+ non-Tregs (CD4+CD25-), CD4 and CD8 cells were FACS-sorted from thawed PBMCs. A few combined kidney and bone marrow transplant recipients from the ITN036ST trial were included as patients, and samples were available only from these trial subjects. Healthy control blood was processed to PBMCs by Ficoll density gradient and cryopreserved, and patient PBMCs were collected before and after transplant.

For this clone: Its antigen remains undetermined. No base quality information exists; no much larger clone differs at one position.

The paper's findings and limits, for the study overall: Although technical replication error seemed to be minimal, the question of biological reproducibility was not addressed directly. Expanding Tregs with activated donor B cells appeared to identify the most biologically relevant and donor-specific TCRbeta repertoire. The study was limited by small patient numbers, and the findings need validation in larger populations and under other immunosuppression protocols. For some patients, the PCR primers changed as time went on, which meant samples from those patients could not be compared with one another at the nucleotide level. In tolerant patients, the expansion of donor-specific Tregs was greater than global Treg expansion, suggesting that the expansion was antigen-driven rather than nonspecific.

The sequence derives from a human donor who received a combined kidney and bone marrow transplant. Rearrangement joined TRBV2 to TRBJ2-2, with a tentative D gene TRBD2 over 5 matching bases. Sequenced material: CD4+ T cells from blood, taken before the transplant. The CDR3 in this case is CASSVAGTGELFF. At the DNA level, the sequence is TGTGCCAGCAGTGTGGCGGGCACCGGGGAGCTGTTTTTT. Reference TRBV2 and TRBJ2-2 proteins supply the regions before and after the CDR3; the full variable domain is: EPEVTQTPSHQVTQMGQEVILRCVPISNHLYFYWYRQILGQKVEFLVSFYNNEISEKSEIFDDQFSVERPDGSNFTLKIRSTKLEDSAMYFCASSVAGTGELFFGEGSRLTVL.